This T cell receptor (beta chain) derives from a study of T cell repertoires in cytomegalovirus infection. Study-level information: Through public TCR beta signatures, both CMV infection and matching HLA type were indicated.

One entry per CDR3 protein results from TCRdb running MiXCR on the reads. The table includes about 100,000 distinct CDR3 sequences, 16% detected once. The CDR3 runs 14 residues. CDR1 is LNHDA and CDR2 is SQIVND in the germline V gene (reference sequence). About this clonotype: One junction end does not reproduce the germline sequence, and a read error may be involved.

This rearrangement joins TRBV19 to TRBJ2-4; D gene uncertain. Input material: PBMCs. This TCR was sampled from a human donor in good health (CMV status not recorded). Some clones in this sample may be carry-over from other donors' samples. The CDR3 region is CASTPALANNIQYF. Written as DNA, the CDR3 is TGTGCCAGTACCCCAGCATTAGCCAACAACATTCAGTACTTC.